A single sample is the source of the 14 T cell receptor beta chains below, sequenced in a study of CD8+ T cells in alopecia areata. Treatment reported: oral pan-JAK inhibitor, 5-10 mg twice daily. Sequencing used cDNA as its template, made by extracting RNA and reverse transcribing it. Measured with immunoSEQ multiplex PCR; TCRdb has only the in-frame clones, and not every one. The sample includes some 100,000 clones, 60% seen only once; the top ten take roughly 15%. The starting material was CD8+ T cells sorted from blood, obtained between weeks 55 and 65, from a patient treated with tofacitinib. The receptors were gathered from a human donor with alopecia areata.

The chain joins TRBV27 to TRBJ2-5; perhaps TRBD1 as D (5 bases). The CDR3 covers 11 residues. Trimming removed 4 bases from V and 13 bases from J, with 13 bases in between. Germline CDR1 reads MNHEY; CDR2 reads SMNVEV (reference sequence). The CDR3 nucleotides read TGTGCCAGCAGTTCCGGACACATTACGTACTTC. Translated: CASSSGHITYF.

This clone was found a few times. This chain joins TRBV5-1 and TRBJ2-7; D may match TRBD1 or TRBD2 (5 bases each). The ends were cut back, 4 bases at V and 3 bases at J, with 11 bases in the middle. From germline, CDR1 is SGHRS and CDR2 YFSETQ. This CDR3 spans 13 amino acids. CDR3 amino acids: CASSIRDDYEQYF. CDR3 nucleotide sequence: TGCGCCAGCAGCATCCGGGACGACTACGAGCAGTACTTC.

This clone has more than one count but fewer than ten. The chain employs TRBV15 and TRBJ2-3; no firm D call. V was trimmed by 4 bases and J by 0 bases, leaving 11 bases between them. CDR3 size: 15 residues. Germline V CDR1 and CDR2: LNHNV, YYDKDF (reference sequence). CDR3 nucleotides: TGTGCCACCAGCATGGGCCCGCCTAGCACAGATACGCAGTATTTT. Encoded protein: CATSMGPPSTDTQYF.

This chain uses TRBV5-6 with TRBJ2-3; possibly TRBD1 or TRBD2 for D (5 bases each). The CDR3 is 14 amino acids. The ends were cut back, 0 bases at V and 3 bases at J, with 8 bases in the middle. The V gene's germline CDR1 is SGHDT and CDR2 YYEEEE. CDR3 nucleotide sequence: TGTGCCAGCAGCTTGGGGGGGAGAACAGATACGCAGTATTTT. Protein product: CASSLGGRTDTQYF.

This clone has just one count. V gene TRBV15 combines with J gene TRBJ1-2, with TRBD1 matching 9 bases. Germline V gene lookup returns CDR1 LNHNV and CDR2 YYDKDF (reference sequence). The CDR3 covers 13 residues. With 5 bases clipped from V and 6 bases from J, the junction kept 4 bases outside the gene matches. The CDR3 nucleotides are TGTGCCACCAGCGACCGGGACAGGGATGGCTACACCTTC. Protein product: CATSDRDRDGYTF. Supplemented by reference TRBV15 and TRBJ1-2, the full variable domain reads DAMVIQNPRYQVTQFGKPVTLSCSQTLNHNVMYWYQQKSSQAPKLLFHYYDKDFNNEADTPDNFQSRRPNTSFCFLDIRSPGLGDTAMYLCATSDRDRDGYTFGSGTRLTVV.

The genes are TRBV6-1 and TRBJ2-7; 9 bases align to TRBD1. V lost 0 bases, J lost 2 bases, and 2 bases stayed unmatched. The CDR3 is made up of 15 amino acids. Germline CDR1 and CDR2: MNHNS and SASEGT. The CDR3: CASSEAGTGTYEQYF. CDR3 in DNA: TGTGCCAGCAGTGAAGCGGGGACAGGGACCTACGAGCAGTACTTC.

The chain combines TRBV7-9 with TRBJ2-7, with 10 bases aligning to TRBD1. J gave up 2 bases and V 5 bases, and 3 bases lay outside the gene matches. Per the germline V gene, CDR1 is SEHNR and CDR2 is FQNEAQ (reference sequence). This CDR3 comprises 14 residues. CDR3 sequence reads: CASSPGQGAYEQYF. CDR3 bases: TGTGCCAGCAGCCCAGGACAGGGGGCCTACGAGCAGTACTTC.

This clone was counted between two and nine times. The chain uses TRBV9 and TRBJ2-2; a possible D gene is TRBD2 (6 bases). CDR1 SGDLS and CDR2 YYNGEE come from the germline V gene. Deletions cut 2 bases from V and 6 bases from J, with 8 bases between. The CDR3 has 13 amino acids. For the CDR3, the DNA is TGTGCCAGCAGCGTGGGACTTTCCGGGGAGCTGTTTTTT. It translates to CASSVGLSGELFF.

A few counts support this clone. CDR3 in DNA: TGTGCCAGCAGTTTTCTGACTAGCGGGGGGGCGAGGAATGAGCAGTTCTTC. It specifies CASSFLTSGGARNEQFF. The V call is TRBV27, the J call TRBJ2-1; 14 nucleotides agree with TRBD2. The ends lost 3 bases at V and 7 bases at J; junction bases unmatched: 8. The CDR3 is 17 residues long. Germline assignment: CDR1 MNHEY and CDR2 SMNVEV (reference sequence).

The rearrangement links TRBV18 to TRBJ1-1; D not resolved. CDR3 length: 15 amino acids. V gave up 5 bases and J gave up 4 bases, with 17 bases separating them. Germline values: CDR1 KGHSH, CDR2 LQKENI. In DNA, the CDR3 is TGTGCCAGCTCATTATTGACCATCCACCCCACTGAAGCTTTCTTT. It yields the protein CASSLLTIHPTEAFF. The complete variable domain, with remaining parts taken from reference TRBV18 and TRBJ1-1, reads NAGVMQNPRHLVRRRGQEARLRCSPMKGHSHVYWYRQLPEEGLKFMVYLQKENIIDESGMPKERFSAEFPKEGPSILRIQQVVRGDSAAYFCASSLLTIHPTEAFFGQGTRLTVV.

The V gene is TRBV6-1, the J gene TRBJ2-7; D gene unclear. The V gene's germline CDR1 is MNHNS and CDR2 SASEGT. The V gene lost 4 bases and the J gene lost 7 bases, with 8 bases spanning the gap. There are 11 residues in the CDR3. In DNA form, the CDR3 reads TGTGCCAGCAGTGCCTTTAAGGAGCAGTACTTC. Its protein product is CASSAFKEQYF.

The chain is built from TRBV6-1 and TRBJ2-7; D ambiguous. CDR1 and CDR2 from the germline V gene are MNHNS and SASEGT. This CDR3 has 14 amino acids. Trimming shortened V by 2 bases and J by 7 bases, and 15 bases separated the two germline ends. CDR3 sequence (DNA): TGTGCCAGCAGTGAACGACTGGTCTACGGAGAGCAGTACTTC. Translated, it gives CASSERLVYGEQYF.

The rearrangement links TRBV25-1 to TRBJ1-5; D is ambiguous. The length of the CDR3 is 12 residues. Trimming left V 2 bases short and J 9 bases short, with 8 bases between. Germline V lookup: CDR1 MGHDK, CDR2 SYGVNS. CDR3 protein: CASSEGSLPQHF. The CDR3 DNA follows: TGTGCCAGCAGTGAAGGTTCCCTGCCCCAGCATTTT.

This clone is a singleton in its sample. The rearrangement joins TRBV7-8 to TRBJ1-5, with D possibly being TRBD1 (6 bases). The CDR3 is made up of 14 amino acids. The V and J ends lost 5 bases and 6 bases respectively, with 14 bases between them. Germline CDR1 is SGHVS and CDR2 is FQNEAQ. The DNA of the CDR3 is TGTGCCAGCAGCGACAGGTTGCACGGTCAGCCCCAGCATTTT. This encodes CASSDRLHGQPQHF.